The rows below give T cell receptor beta chains drawn from one sample of a study of cytomegalovirus exposure and HLA in healthy donors. Sequencing was performed with immunoSEQ multiplex PCR; in TCRdb, only in-frame clones are kept and a portion is missing. The repertoire holds roughly 100,000 clones, with 55% to 80% as singletons. The material sequenced was PBMCs. These receptors all come from a human donor in good health. Each CDR3 is given with its conserved first and last residue. D genes are given only for firm matches. Clone size is given for some rows only: seen once, a few or many times, or a class if the clone is expanded.

j_call clone_size d_call v_call cdr3_nt cdr3_aa
TRBJ2-5 few NA TRBV5-1 TGCGCCAGCACCCCGAACATCCAAGAGACCCAGTACTTC CASTPNIQETQYF
TRBJ2-5 few TRBD1 TRBV6-1 TGTGCCAGCAGCACCGACAGGGGGGAGACCCAGTACTTC CASSTDRGETQYF
TRBJ2-1 NA TRBD2 TRBV19 TGTGCCAGTAGTGCAGGGACTAGCGGGAGGAGCTCCTACAATGAGCAGTTCTTC CASSAGTSGRSSYNEQFF
TRBJ2-7 few NA TRBV7-9 TGTGCCAGCAGCTTAGCCCTAGCGTCTCACGAGCAGTACTTC CASSLALASHEQYF
TRBJ1-5 NA NA TRBV16 TGTGCCAGCAGCCCGACAGGTCGGAGCAATCAGCCCCAGCATTTT CASSPTGRSNQPQHF
TRBJ2-7 NA TRBD1 TRBV7-9 TGTGCCAGCAGCCCCACGCGGGACAGGGATTCCTACGAGCAGTACTTC CASSPTRDRDSYEQYF
TRBJ2-1 NA TRBD2 TRBV6-6 TGTGCCAGCAGGCAGACCCTACTAGCGGGAAATGAGCAGTTCTTC CASRQTLLAGNEQFF
TRBJ2-1 NA NA TRBV27 TGTGCCAGCAGTTTGGGCGGGGCCTACAATGAGCAGTTCTTC CASSLGGAYNEQFF
TRBJ2-1 NA TRBD2 TRBV7-9 TGTGCCACGACCTCCGGGACTAGCCCCTACAATGAGCAGTTCTTC CATTSGTSPYNEQFF
TRBJ2-2 NA TRBD1 TRBV28 TGTGCCAGCAGTGGGGACAGGTACTCCGGGGAGCTGTTTTTT CASSGDRYSGELFF
TRBJ1-1 NA NA TRBV7-9 TGTGCCAGCAGCTTTGGCAGGGTTGACACTGAAGCTTTCTTT CASSFGRVDTEAFF
TRBJ1-5 NA TRBD1 TRBV2 TGTGCCAGCAGTGACCAGGGGGAAGGGTCCCAGCATTTT CASSDQGEGSQHF
TRBJ2-7 NA TRBD1 TRBV9 TGTGCCAGCAGCGTGGGGGCCGACAGGGTAGTCGAGCAGTACTTC CASSVGADRVVEQYF
TRBJ1-2 NA NA TRBV19 TGTGCCAGTAGTATTCTTCCGTCCGGGACTTCTCACTATGGCTACACCTTC CASSILPSGTSHYGYTF
TRBJ2-2 NA TRBD2 TRBV5-6 TGTGCCAGCAGTAATGGGGCGCTAGCGGGAGTCCGCGGGGAGCTGTTTTTT CASSNGALAGVRGELFF
TRBJ2-5 NA TRBD2 TRBV5-4 TGTGCCAGCAGCCCCGGGACTAGTTCGGGGGAGCAGTACTTC CASSPGTSSGEQYF
TRBJ2-3 NA NA TRBV9 TGTGCCAGCAGCGTAGGGTGGACTAGCACAGATACGCAGTATTTT CASSVGWTSTDTQYF
TRBJ2-7 once TRBD2 TRBV28 TGTGCCAGCAGAAGTAGCGGGAGGTGGGAGCAGTACTTC CASRSSGRWEQYF
TRBJ1-1 NA TRBD1 TRBV18 TGTGCCAGCGCAGGACAGGGATTGAACACTGAAGCTTTCTTT CASAGQGLNTEAFF
TRBJ2-1 NA TRBD2 TRBV6-4 TGTGCCAGCAGTGACTCGTTTGGGACTAGCCCGTCAGGCAATGAGCAGTTCTTC CASSDSFGTSPSGNEQFF
TRBJ2-2 NA NA TRBV4-1 TGCGCCAGCAGCCAAGCGGGACTTCGCACCGGGGAGCTGTTTTTT CASSQAGLRTGELFF
TRBJ1-1 NA TRBD1 TRBV25-1 TGTGCCAGCAGGGGACAGGGGGCGGTGAACACTGAAGCTTTCTTT CASRGQGAVNTEAFF
TRBJ2-7 NA TRBD1 TRBV28 TGTGCCAGCAGTTCAACAGGGGGCTACTCCTACGAGCAGTACTTC CASSSTGGYSYEQYF
TRBJ1-1 NA NA TRBV18 TGTGCCAGCTCGCCCAAATACGGAAGACAGGACATGAACACTGAAGCTTTCTTT CASSPKYGRQDMNTEAFF
TRBJ2-7 NA NA TRBV30 TGTGCCTGGAGTGGGGGGGTGGCATTCTCCTACGAGCAGTACTTC CAWSGGVAFSYEQYF
TRBJ2-1 once NA TRBV10-3 TGTGCCGGCGGGGACCCCAGGGTGACTGGTGAGCAGTTCTTC CAGGDPRVTGEQFF
TRBJ1-3 NA TRBD1 TRBV28 TGTGCCAGCCACGAGACAGGGTCCGGAAACACCATATATTTT CASHETGSGNTIYF
TRBJ1-2 NA NA TRBV7-8 TGTGCCAGCAGCCTGGTCCCAGGGTTCTATGGCTACACCTTC CASSLVPGFYGYTF
TRBJ2-6 NA TRBD1 TRBV30 TGTGCCTGGAGACAAAAACAGGGGGCCCACGGGGCCAACGTCCTGACTTTC CAWRQKQGAHGANVLTF
TRBJ2-7 NA TRBD1 TRBV5-1 TGCGCCAGCAGCGCACGACAGGGGTCCTACGAGCAGTACTTC CASSARQGSYEQYF
TRBJ1-4 few NA TRBV7-6 TGTGCCAGCAGCTTAGCCCTGGGAGGGCTTGAAAAACTGTTTTTT CASSLALGGLEKLFF
TRBJ2-1 once TRBD2 TRBV7-9 TGTGCCAGCAGACACGGACTAGCGGTCTACAATGAGCAGTTCTTC CASRHGLAVYNEQFF
TRBJ2-2 NA TRBD2 TRBV28 TGTGCCAGCCAACTAGCGGGAAGGATCGGGGAGCTGTTTTTT CASQLAGRIGELFF
TRBJ1-2 NA TRBD1 TRBV30 TGTGCCTGGAGAACGGGGACAGGGAGGGGCTACACCTTC CAWRTGTGRGYTF
TRBJ2-1 once TRBD2 TRBV27 TGTGCCAGCAGTTTTTACGGGACTAGCGGGAGGGTGCTCTACAATGAGCAGTTCTTC CASSFYGTSGRVLYNEQFF
TRBJ2-7 NA NA TRBV6-1 TGTGCCAGCAGTGATCGGCGGGGGCCCTCCTACGAGCAGTACTTC CASSDRRGPSYEQYF
TRBJ1-3 few NA TRBV6-5 TGTGCCAGCAGTTACTTGGGACAATCGGGGAGAAAATATTTT CASSYLGQSGRKYF
TRBJ2-7 few TRBD2 TRBV13 TGTGCCAGCAGCCGGGGACTAGCGGACACCCAGTACGAGCAGTACTTC CASSRGLADTQYEQYF
TRBJ2-1 few NA TRBV5-4 TGTGCCACCCTCCGCGACAGGTCCTACAATGAGCAGTTCTTC CATLRDRSYNEQFF
TRBJ2-1 NA TRBD2 TRBV2 TGTGCCAGCAGTGCAACTAGCGGGAGGACAAACCCAAACAACAATGAGCAGTTCTTC CASSATSGRTNPNNNEQFF